Presented here are 8 T cell receptor beta chains from one specimen sequenced in a study of blood T cell repertoires in COVID-19 (dated by TCRdb to the early 2020s). The library was prepared using the immunoSEQ multiplex PCR assay. TCRdb mirrors the immuneACCESS table, restricted to in-frame sequences. Some clones are absent from its copies; in checked studies, under half trace to an unresolved V gene, and the reason for the others is unknown. In this sample the table shows about 210,000 clones, less than 85% of which occur a single time. Of the sample, approximately 8% is held by the ten largest clones. Sequenced sample: peripheral blood. These receptors were collected from a woman of 80 years or more with COVID-19, enrolled during active disease.

Concerning this clone: At one end the junction does not follow the germline gene, possibly because of a read error. This rearrangement joins TRBV2 to TRBJ1-1, with D perhaps TRBD1 (6 bases). The CDR3 runs 12 residues. Germline V gives CDR1 SNHLY, CDR2 FYNNEI. The CDR3 region is CVSSDRYTEAFF. For the CDR3, the DNA is TGTGTCAGCAGCGACAGGTACACTGAAGCTTTCTTT.

V usage is TRBV5-1 and J usage is TRBJ2-1; maybe TRBD1 (6 bases). The CDR3 is made up of 15 amino acids. Looked up from germline, CDR1 is SGHRS and CDR2 is YFSETQ. Trimming stripped 3 bases from V and 9 bases from J, with 19 bases between. The CDR3 sequence: CASSSRTDRGVEQFF. Here the CDR3 DNA reads TGCGCCAGCAGCTCCCGGACAGACCGGGGAGTTGAGCAGTTCTTC.

The rearrangement links TRBV19 to TRBJ2-5; TRBD1 agrees at 8 bases. The CDR3 contains 13 residues. CDR1 and CDR2 (germline): LNHDA, SQIVND (reference sequence). V lost 6 bases and J lost 6; bases outside the gene matches: 6. CDR3 in DNA: TGTGCCAGTAGCTCAGGGGGCGGAAAGACCCAGTACTTC. It specifies CASSSGGGKTQYF.

The V call is TRBV2, the J call TRBJ2-5; D perhaps matches TRBD2 (5 bases). The CDR3 consists of 12 residues. Germline assignment: CDR1 SNHLY and CDR2 FYNNEI. V shed 6 bases and J shed 9 bases, with 14 bases lying between them. CDR3 sequence reads: CASSARGSAQYF. DNA for the CDR3: TGTGCCAGCAGCGCCCGGGGTTCGGCCCAGTACTTC.

In its sample, this clone was seen many times. CDR3 in DNA: TGTGCCAGCACTATCGGAGAGGGTGTTGGCGAAAAACTGTTTTTT. Its translation: CASTIGEGVGEKLFF. The genes are TRBV5-5 and TRBJ1-4; D is undetermined. The germline V gene has CDR1 SGHKS and CDR2 YYEKEE (reference sequence). The V gene lost 6 bases and the J gene lost 8 bases, with 20 bases spanning the gap. The CDR3 is 15 amino acids.

The CDR3 coding sequence is TGTGCCAGCAGCTTAAATCGGGTGTACGCCGAAGCTTTCTTT. Translated: CASSLNRVYAEAFF. The genes are TRBV7-3 and TRBJ1-1, with D unclear. The CDR3 covers 14 residues. Trimming stripped 1 base from V and 8 bases from J, with 14 bases between. Germline V lookup: CDR1 SGHTA, CDR2 FQGTGA.

The chain joins TRBV5-6 to TRBJ2-3; TRBD2 agrees at 9 bases. Germline values: CDR1 SGHDT, CDR2 YYEEEE. The V gene end was trimmed by 0 bases and the J gene end by 3 bases; junction bases not matched to a gene: 8. The CDR3 totals 17 residues. The CDR3 spells CASSLEGRGGQTDTQYF. The CDR3 nucleotides read TGTGCCAGCAGCTTGGAGGGGCGGGGGGGCCAGACAGATACGCAGTATTTT. Using reference TRBV5-6 and TRBJ2-3 for the parts outside the CDR3, the full variable domain is DAGVTQSPTHLIKTRGQQVTLRCSPKSGHDTVSWYQQALGQGPQFIFQYYEEEERQRGNFPDRFSGHQFPNYSSELNVNALLLGDSALYLCASSLEGRGGQTDTQYFGPGTRLTVL.

The rearrangement joins TRBV28 to TRBJ1-3, with TRBD1 identical over 7 bases. V trimming: 5 bases; J trimming: 7 bases; junction bases outside the gene matches: 8. The CDR3 is made up of 14 amino acids. Germline values: CDR1 MDHEN, CDR2 SYDVKM. The CDR3 DNA sequence: TGTGCCAGCAGTGCAGAGGGGGCGGCTAACACCATATATTTT. It codes for CASSAEGAANTIYF.